The entry that follows covers one T cell receptor beta chain sequence. The entry originates in a study of blood T cell repertoires in COVID-19. The wider study: PBMCs, B-cell-depleted T cells, or T cells were the source of the cDNA or gDNA that made up the material.

Germline V gives CDR1 SGHRS, CDR2 YFSETQ. The CDR3 extends over 15 amino acids. The junction had 2 bases not matched to a gene; V was cut back by 4 bases and J by 6 bases. Generated by immunoSEQ multiplex PCR, the TCRdb table keeps only in-frame clones and is missing some. The data contain around 80,000 clones, around nine tenths of them singletons. The sequenced material came from peripheral blood. The chain has TRBV5-1 and TRBJ2-1, with 15 positions matching TRBD2. The receptor was isolated from a man older than 75 with active or convalescent COVID-19. This CDR3 is CASSLGLAGGNEQFF. The DNA for the CDR3 is TGCGCCAGCAGCCTGGGACTAGCGGGAGGCAATGAGCAGTTCTTC.